One sample yielded the 2 T cell receptor beta chains listed below, sequenced in a study of CD8 T cells in Susac syndrome. Random hexamers served to reverse transcribe roughly 0.45 to 1 ug RNA. One entry per CDR3 protein results from TCRdb running MiXCR on the immunoSEQ multiplex PCR reads. Of 150,000 to 200,000 distinct CDR3 sequences in the sample, approximately 95% were seen once. The sample was CD4+ T cells from PBMCs. The receptors come from a human donor with multiple sclerosis.

The CDR3 nucleotides are TGTGCCAGCAGCTCCGGGACGTTCGCGAACACCGGGGAGCTGTTTTTT. It yields the protein CASSSGTFANTGELFF. This sequence joins TRBV11-2 and TRBJ2-2; D is perhaps TRBD1 or TRBD2 (5 bases each). The V end lost 4 bases, the J end lost 0 bases, and 12 bases lay between the germline ends. The germline V gene encodes CDR1 SGHAT and CDR2 FQNNGV. The CDR3 spans 16 residues.

The V gene is TRBV28, the J gene TRBJ1-2; 8 bases map to TRBD1. The CDR3 runs 14 residues. Germline V gene data show CDR1 as MDHEN and CDR2 as SYDVKM. V shed 8 bases, J shed 6 bases, and the junction held 11 bases outside the gene matches. The CDR3 DNA follows: TGTGCCAGCGGACAGGGTATGGGCTTTCATGGCTACACCTTC. Translating it yields CASGQGMGFHGYTF.